The clone carrying this T cell receptor (beta chain) turned up a few times. The record originates from a study of T cells in Graves' hyperthyroidism and ophthalmopathy. RNA transcripts served as the template for amplifying TCR beta CDR3 regions. TCR CDR3 underwent first-round RT-PCR with the HTBI primer set. TCRdb analysed the multiplex PCR reads with MiXCR anew, one entry per CDR3 protein. The sample contains hundreds of thousands of distinct CDR3 sequences, around 16% of which appear only once. In germline, CDR1 is LGHDT, CDR2 YNNKEL (reference sequence). J was trimmed by 6 bases and V by 0 bases; bases with no gene match: 7. CDR3 size: 16 residues.

The chain carries TRBV3-1 and TRBJ2-7; TRBD2 agrees at 11 bases. Sequencing input: blood. The TCR originated in a woman aged 18-29 years with Graves' hyperthyroidism. DNA of the CDR3: TGTGCCAGCAGCCAAGATCTGGTTAGCGGGGGGGTCGAGCAGTACTTC. Translated, it gives CASSQDLVSGGVEQYF.